One and the same sample provided the 4 T cell receptor beta chains below, sequenced in a study of T cell responses to AZD1222 COVID-19 vaccine. Clones were read by immunoSEQ multiplex PCR, and TCRdb kept only the in-frame ones, dropping some. This table holds around 83,000 clones, 92% found once. The sequencing here drew on peripheral blood, taken on day 0 of AZD1222 vaccination. The receptor set was obtained from an adult in good health.

This chain joins TRBV5-6 and TRBJ1-4, with D possibly TRBD1 on 6 matching bases. The CDR3 has 16 residues. Germline CDR1 and CDR2: SGHDT and YYEEEE. V gave up 0 bases and J gave up 4 bases, with 13 bases separating them. The CDR3 DNA is TGTGCCAGCAGCTTGGACCAGGGGAACGTTAATGAAAAACTGTTTTTT. Amino acids: CASSLDQGNVNEKLFF. Based on the CDR3 plus reference TRBV5-6 and TRBJ1-4, the full variable domain is DAGVTQSPTHLIKTRGQQVTLRCSPKSGHDTVSWYQQALGQGPQFIFQYYEEEERQRGNFPDRFSGHQFPNYSSELNVNALLLGDSALYLCASSLDQGNVNEKLFFGSGTQLSVL.

The genes are TRBV12-3 or TRBV12-4 and TRBJ1-2; D not certain. The V end lost 5 bases, the J end lost 4 bases, and 11 bases lay between the germline ends. This CDR3 has 13 residues. Here the CDR3 DNA reads TGTGCCAGCAGTCCCGGACCCTCCTATGGCTACACCTTC. Amino acid sequence: CASSPGPSYGYTF.

This chain joins TRBV7-8 and TRBJ1-4; D is perhaps TRBD1 (5 bases). CDR1 and CDR2 from the germline V gene are SGHVS and FQNEAQ. This CDR3 region has 15 residues. V lost 1 base to trimming and J lost 4 bases, with 10 bases between them. As DNA, the CDR3 is TGTGCCAGCAGCTTAGATCAGGGTTATAATGAAAAACTGTTTTTT. Translated: CASSLDQGYNEKLFF.

The J gene is TRBJ2-1, the V gene TRBV9, with 8 bases fitting TRBD1. Germline lookup yields CDR1 SGDLS and CDR2 YYNGEE. The CDR3 is made up of 15 amino acids. The trim removed 3 bases at V and 6 bases at J, leaving 8 bases unmatched. The CDR3 loop is CASSGRQGSFNEQFF. In nucleotides, the CDR3 is TGTGCCAGCAGCGGTCGACAGGGGTCTTTCAATGAGCAGTTCTTC.